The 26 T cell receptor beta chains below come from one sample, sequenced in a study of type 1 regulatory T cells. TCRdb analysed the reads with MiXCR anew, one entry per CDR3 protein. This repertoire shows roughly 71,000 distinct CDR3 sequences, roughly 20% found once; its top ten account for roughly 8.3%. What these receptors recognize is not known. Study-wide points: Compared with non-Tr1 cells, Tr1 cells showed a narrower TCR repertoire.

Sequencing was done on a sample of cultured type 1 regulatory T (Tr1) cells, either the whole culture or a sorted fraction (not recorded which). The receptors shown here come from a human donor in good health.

The CDR3 loop is CASSQASGVVQPQHF. CDR3 nucleotides: TGTGCCAGCTCACAAGCCTCAGGGGTGGTTCAGCCCCAGCATTTT. This chain links TRBV18 with TRBJ1-5, with D perhaps matching TRBD1 (6 bases). The CDR3 length is 15 residues. The germline V gene encodes CDR1 KGHSH and CDR2 LQKENI. The V and J ends lost 4 bases and 6 bases respectively, with 16 bases between them. The whole variable domain, remainder taken from reference TRBV18 and TRBJ1-5, is NAGVMQNPRHLVRRRGQEARLRCSPMKGHSHVYWYRQLPEEGLKFMVYLQKENIIDESGMPKERFSAEFPKEGPSILRIQQVVRGDSAAYFCASSQASGVVQPQHFGDGTRLSIL.

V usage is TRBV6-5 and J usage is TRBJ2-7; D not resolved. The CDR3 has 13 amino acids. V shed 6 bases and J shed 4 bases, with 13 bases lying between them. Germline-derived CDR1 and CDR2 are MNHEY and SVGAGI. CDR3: CASRRPYSYEQYF. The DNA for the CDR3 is TGTGCCAGCAGGAGACCATATTCTTACGAGCAGTACTTC.

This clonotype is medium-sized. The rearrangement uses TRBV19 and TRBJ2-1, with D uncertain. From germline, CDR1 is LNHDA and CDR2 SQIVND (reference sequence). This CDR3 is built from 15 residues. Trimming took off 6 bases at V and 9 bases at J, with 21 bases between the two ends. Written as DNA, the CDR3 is TGTGCCAGTAGCCGGTCAAACGCCGTCGTTGGTGAGCAGTTCTTC. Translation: CASSRSNAVVGEQFF.

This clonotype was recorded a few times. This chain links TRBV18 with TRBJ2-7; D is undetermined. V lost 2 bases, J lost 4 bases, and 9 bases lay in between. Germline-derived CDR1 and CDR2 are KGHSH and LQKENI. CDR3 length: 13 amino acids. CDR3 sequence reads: CASSPGNPYEQYF. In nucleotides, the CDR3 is TGTGCCAGCTCACCAGGTAACCCGTACGAGCAGTACTTC.

The CDR3 is CASSLTWNNEQFF. As DNA, the CDR3 is TGTGCCAGCAGCTTAACATGGAACAATGAGCAGTTCTTC. The gene calls are TRBV7-2 and TRBJ2-1; D gene ambiguous. The CDR3 is 13 amino acids. Trimming left V 2 bases short and J 5 bases short, with 7 bases between. Germline CDR1 is SGHTA and CDR2 is FQGNSA.

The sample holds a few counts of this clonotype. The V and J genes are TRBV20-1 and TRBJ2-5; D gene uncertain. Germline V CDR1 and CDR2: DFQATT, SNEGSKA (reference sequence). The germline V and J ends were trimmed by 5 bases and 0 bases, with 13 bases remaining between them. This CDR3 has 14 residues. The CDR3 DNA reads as TGCAGTGCTGTTAGTTCACAGTACCAAGAGACCCAGTACTTC. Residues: CSAVSSQYQETQYF.

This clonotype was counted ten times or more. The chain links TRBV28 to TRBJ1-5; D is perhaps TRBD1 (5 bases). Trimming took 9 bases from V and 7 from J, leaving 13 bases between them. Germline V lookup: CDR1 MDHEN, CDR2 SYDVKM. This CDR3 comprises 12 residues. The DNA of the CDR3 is TGTGCCAGTCTCGGGGGTAACCAGCCCCAGCATTTT. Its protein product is CASLGGNQPQHF.

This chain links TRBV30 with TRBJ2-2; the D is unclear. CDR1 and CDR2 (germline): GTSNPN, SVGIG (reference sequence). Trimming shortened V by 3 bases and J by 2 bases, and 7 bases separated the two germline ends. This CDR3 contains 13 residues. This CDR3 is CAWRAANTGELFF. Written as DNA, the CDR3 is TGTGCCTGGAGGGCCGCAAACACCGGGGAGCTGTTTTTT. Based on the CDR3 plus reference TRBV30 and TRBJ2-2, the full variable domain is SQTIHQWPATLVQPVGSPLSLECTVEGTSNPNLYWYRQAAGRGLQLLFYSVGIGQISSEVPQNLSASRPQDRQFILSSKKLLLSDSGFYLCAWRAANTGELFFGEGSRLTVL.

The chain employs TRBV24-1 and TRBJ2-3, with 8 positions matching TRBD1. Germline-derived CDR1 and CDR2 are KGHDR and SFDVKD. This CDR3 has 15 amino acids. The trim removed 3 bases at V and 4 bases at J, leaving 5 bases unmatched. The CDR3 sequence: CATSDASTGADTQYF. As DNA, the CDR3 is TGTGCCACCAGTGATGCCTCGACAGGGGCAGATACGCAGTATTTT.

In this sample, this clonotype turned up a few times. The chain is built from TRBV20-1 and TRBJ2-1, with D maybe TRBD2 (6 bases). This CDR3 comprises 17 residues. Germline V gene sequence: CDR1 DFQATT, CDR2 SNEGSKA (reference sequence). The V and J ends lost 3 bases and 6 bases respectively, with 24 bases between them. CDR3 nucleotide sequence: TGCAGTGCTAGCCCATACTCTGGGCTAGCGCCCTCCAATGAGCAGTTCTTC. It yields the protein CSASPYSGLAPSNEQFF.

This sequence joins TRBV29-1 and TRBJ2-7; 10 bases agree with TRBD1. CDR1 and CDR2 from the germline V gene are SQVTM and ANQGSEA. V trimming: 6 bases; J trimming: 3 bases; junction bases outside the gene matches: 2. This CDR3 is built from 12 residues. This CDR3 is CSVGTGVYEQYF. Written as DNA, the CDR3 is TGCAGCGTCGGGACAGGGGTCTACGAGCAGTACTTC.

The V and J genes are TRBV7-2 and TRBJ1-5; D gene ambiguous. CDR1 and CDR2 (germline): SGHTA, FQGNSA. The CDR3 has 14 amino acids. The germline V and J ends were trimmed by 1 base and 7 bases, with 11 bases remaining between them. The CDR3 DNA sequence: TGTGCCAGCAGCTTAGGGACCTTCGGCCAGCCCCAGCATTTT. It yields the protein CASSLGTFGQPQHF. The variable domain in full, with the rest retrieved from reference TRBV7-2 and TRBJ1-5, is GAGVSQSPSNKVTEKGKDVELRCDPISGHTALYWYRQSLGQGLEFLIYFQGNSAPDKSGLPSDRFSAERTGGSVSTLTIQRTQQEDSAVYLCASSLGTFGQPQHFGDGTRLSIL.

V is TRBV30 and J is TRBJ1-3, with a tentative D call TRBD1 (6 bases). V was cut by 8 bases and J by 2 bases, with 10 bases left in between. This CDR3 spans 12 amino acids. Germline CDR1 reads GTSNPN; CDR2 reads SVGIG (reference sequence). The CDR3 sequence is CAGPGAGNTIYF. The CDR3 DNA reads TGTGCCGGGCCAGGGGCTGGAAACACCATATATTTT.

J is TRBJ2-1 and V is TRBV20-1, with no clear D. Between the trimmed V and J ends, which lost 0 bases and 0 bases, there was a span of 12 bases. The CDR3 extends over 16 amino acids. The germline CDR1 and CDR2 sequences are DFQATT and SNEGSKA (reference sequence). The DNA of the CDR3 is TGCAGTGCTAGAGATCTAGGCGCCAACTCCTACAATGAGCAGTTCTTC. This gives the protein CSARDLGANSYNEQFF.

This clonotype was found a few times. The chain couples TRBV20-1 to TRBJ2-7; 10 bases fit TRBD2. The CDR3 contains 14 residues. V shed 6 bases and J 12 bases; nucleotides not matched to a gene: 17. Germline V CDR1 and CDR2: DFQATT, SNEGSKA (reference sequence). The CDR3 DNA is TGCAGTGCCCGCCCTCTAGCGGGAGTTAATTACCGGTACTTC. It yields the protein CSARPLAGVNYRYF.

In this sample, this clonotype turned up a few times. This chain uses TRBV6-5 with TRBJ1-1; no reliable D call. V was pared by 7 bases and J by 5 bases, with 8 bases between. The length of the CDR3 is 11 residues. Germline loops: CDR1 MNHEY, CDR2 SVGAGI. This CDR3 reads CASKKRTEAFF. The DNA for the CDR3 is TGTGCCAGCAAGAAGAGGACTGAAGCTTTCTTT.

The CDR3 coding sequence is TGCAGTGCCGAGGACCGGGCATCAAGCAATCAGCCCCAGCATTTT. This translates into CSAEDRASSNQPQHF. The chain is built from TRBV20-1 and TRBJ1-5, with unresolved D. The CDR3 has 15 amino acids. The V and J ends lost 6 bases and 1 base respectively, with 16 bases between them. In germline, CDR1 is DFQATT, CDR2 SNEGSKA (reference sequence).

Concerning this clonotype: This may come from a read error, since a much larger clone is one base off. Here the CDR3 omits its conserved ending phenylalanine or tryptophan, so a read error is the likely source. The CDR3 DNA follows: TGTGCCAGCAGTTACTCGACGCAAACCTATGGCTACACCCTC. Amino acids: CASSYSTQTYGYTL. The chain links TRBV6-5 to TRBJ1-2; D gene ambiguous. V dropped 0 bases and J dropped 4 bases, with 9 bases sitting between them. Germline V lookup: CDR1 MNHEY, CDR2 SVGAGI. The CDR3 is 14 amino acids.

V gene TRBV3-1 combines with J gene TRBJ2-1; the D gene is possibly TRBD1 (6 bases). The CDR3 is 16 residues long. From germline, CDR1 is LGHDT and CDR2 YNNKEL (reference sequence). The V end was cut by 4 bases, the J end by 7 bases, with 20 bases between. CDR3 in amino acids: CASSPDWAGVWNEQFF. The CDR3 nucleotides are TGTGCCAGCAGCCCAGATTGGGCAGGGGTTTGGAATGAGCAGTTCTTC.

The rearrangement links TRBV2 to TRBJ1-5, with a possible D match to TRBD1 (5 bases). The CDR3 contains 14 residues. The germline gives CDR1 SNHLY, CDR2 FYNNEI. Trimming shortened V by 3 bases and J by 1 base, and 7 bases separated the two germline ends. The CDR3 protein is CASSDWGSNQPQHF. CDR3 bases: TGTGCCAGCAGTGACTGGGGCAGCAATCAGCCCCAGCATTTT.

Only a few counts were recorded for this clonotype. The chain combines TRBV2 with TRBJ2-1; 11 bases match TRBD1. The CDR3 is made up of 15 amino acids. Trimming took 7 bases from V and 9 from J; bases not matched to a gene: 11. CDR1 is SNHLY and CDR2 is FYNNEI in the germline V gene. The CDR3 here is CASTRGGQGAGEQFF. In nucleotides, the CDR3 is TGTGCCAGCACCAGGGGAGGACAGGGGGCTGGTGAGCAGTTCTTC.

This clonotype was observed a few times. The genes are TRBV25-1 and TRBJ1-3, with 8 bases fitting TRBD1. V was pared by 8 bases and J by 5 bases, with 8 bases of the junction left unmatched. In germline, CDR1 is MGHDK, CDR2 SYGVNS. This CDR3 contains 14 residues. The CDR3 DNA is TGTGCCAGCCCCCGACAGGGGTCCAGAAACACCATATATTTT. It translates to CASPRQGSRNTIYF.

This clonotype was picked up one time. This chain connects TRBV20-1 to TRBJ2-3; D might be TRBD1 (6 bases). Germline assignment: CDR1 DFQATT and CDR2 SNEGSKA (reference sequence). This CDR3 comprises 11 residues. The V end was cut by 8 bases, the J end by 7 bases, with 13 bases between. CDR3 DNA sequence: TGCAGTCTTCGAACAGGGAATACGCAGTATTTT. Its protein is CSLRTGNTQYF.

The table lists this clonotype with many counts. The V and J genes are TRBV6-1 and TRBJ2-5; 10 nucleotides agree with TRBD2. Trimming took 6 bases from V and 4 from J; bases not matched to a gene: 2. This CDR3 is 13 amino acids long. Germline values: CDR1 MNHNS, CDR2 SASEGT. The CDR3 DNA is TGTGCCAGCAGGGTAGCGGGAGGAGAGACCCAGTACTTC. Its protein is CASRVAGGETQYF.

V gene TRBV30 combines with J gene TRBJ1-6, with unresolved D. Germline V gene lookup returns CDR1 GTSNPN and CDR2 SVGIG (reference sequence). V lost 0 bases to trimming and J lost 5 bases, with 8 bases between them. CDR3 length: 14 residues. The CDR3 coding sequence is TGTGCCTGGAGTGTACTTCATGATAATTCACCCCTCCACTTT. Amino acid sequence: CAWSVLHDNSPLHF. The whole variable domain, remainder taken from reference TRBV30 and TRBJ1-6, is SQTIHQWPATLVQPVGSPLSLECTVEGTSNPNLYWYRQAAGRGLQLLFYSVGIGQISSEVPQNLSASRPQDRQFILSSKKLLLSDSGFYLCAWSVLHDNSPLHFGNGTRLTVT.

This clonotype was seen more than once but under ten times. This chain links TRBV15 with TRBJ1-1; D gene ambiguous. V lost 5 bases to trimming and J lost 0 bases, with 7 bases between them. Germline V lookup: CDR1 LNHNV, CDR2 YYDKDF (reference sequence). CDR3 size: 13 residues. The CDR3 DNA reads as TGTGCCACCAGCCTCGACATGAACACTGAAGCTTTCTTT. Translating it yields CATSLDMNTEAFF.